This T cell receptor beta chain came from a study of CD8+CD57+ T cells in acquired aplastic anemia. Study-wide results and caveats: Comparison of patients with controls identified some 29 shared CD8+ CDR3 sequences.

The germline V gene has CDR1 SGHTA and CDR2 FQGNSA. This CDR3 region has 13 residues. The V end lost 7 bases, the J end lost 6 bases, and 16 bases lay between the germline ends. Turning to this clonotype: Its antigen is not known.

Profiling of TCR beta VDJ combinations and CDR3 sequences used genomic DNA as template. TCRdb ran MiXCR on the reads and lists one entry per CDR3 protein. The sample has 200,000 to 250,000 distinct CDR3 sequences, roughly 35% seen once. The origin of this receptor is a human donor in good health, serving as a control. Sequencing was done on a sample of sorted CD4+, CD8+, or CD8+CD57+ T cells (not recorded which) from PBMCs. The gene calls are TRBV7-2 and TRBJ2-7, with D unclear. CDR3 sequence (DNA): TGTGCCAGCACCATTACCTTTCCGGGCGAGCAGTACTTC. It is translated as CASTITFPGEQYF.